This T cell receptor (beta chain) was captured in a study of control samples from healthy donors and cancer patients. The V gene lost 7 bases and the J gene lost 0 bases, with 12 bases spanning the gap. The CDR3 extends over 14 amino acids. Germline V lookup: CDR1 MNHEY, CDR2 SMNVEV (reference sequence). The method was immunoSEQ multiplex PCR; TCRdb's version includes in-frame clones alone and lacks a portion of them. The sample records about 89,000 clones, around nine tenths being singletons. This sequence joins TRBV27 and TRBJ1-1; D ambiguous. The sequence was obtained from a man aged 25 to 40 in good health. The sample consisted of blood. The CDR3 DNA reads TGTGCCAGCACCCCCAGAGCTATGAACACTGAAGCTTTCTTT. Its protein is CASTPRAMNTEAFF.